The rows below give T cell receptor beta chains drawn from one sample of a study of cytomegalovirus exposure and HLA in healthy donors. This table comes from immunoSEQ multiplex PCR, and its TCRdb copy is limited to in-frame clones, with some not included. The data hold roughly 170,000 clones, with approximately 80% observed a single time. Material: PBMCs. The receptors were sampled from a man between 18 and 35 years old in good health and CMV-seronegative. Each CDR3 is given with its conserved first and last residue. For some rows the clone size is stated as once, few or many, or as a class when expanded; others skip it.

cdr3_aa: CSVVGTDTGELFF; cdr3_length: 13; v_call: TRBV29-1; clone_size: .; j_call: TRBJ2-2
cdr3_aa: CASSRRLAGDTQYF; cdr3_length: 14; v_call: TRBV25-1; clone_size: .; j_call: TRBJ2-3
cdr3_aa: CASSQGGRRTDTQYF; cdr3_length: 15; v_call: TRBV28; clone_size: .; j_call: TRBJ2-3
cdr3_aa: CASTLRGNTEAFF; cdr3_length: 13; v_call: TRBV28; clone_size: .; j_call: TRBJ1-1
cdr3_aa: CASRPPISGANVLTF; cdr3_length: 15; v_call: TRBV19; clone_size: .; j_call: TRBJ2-6
cdr3_aa: CASSIAGANQPQHF; cdr3_length: 14; v_call: TRBV19; clone_size: .; j_call: TRBJ1-5
cdr3_aa: CASSIYDTLYTDTQYF; cdr3_length: 16; v_call: TRBV9; clone_size: once; j_call: TRBJ2-3
cdr3_aa: CASSKLGRQDYNEQFF; cdr3_length: 16; v_call: TRBV21-1; clone_size: .; j_call: TRBJ2-1
cdr3_aa: CASINSRDPYSPLHF; cdr3_length: 15; v_call: TRBV7-2; clone_size: .; j_call: TRBJ1-6
cdr3_aa: CASSTGNQPQHF; cdr3_length: 12; v_call: TRBV28; clone_size: .; j_call: TRBJ1-5
cdr3_aa: CASSPPGQSSYNEQFF; cdr3_length: 16; v_call: TRBV18; clone_size: .; j_call: TRBJ2-1
cdr3_aa: CASSQASQGKTNEQYF; cdr3_length: 16; v_call: TRBV4-3; clone_size: .; j_call: TRBJ2-7
cdr3_aa: CASSRQGSGNTIYF; cdr3_length: 14; v_call: TRBV7-9; clone_size: .; j_call: TRBJ1-3
cdr3_aa: CASSEDLGAGVTQYF; cdr3_length: 15; v_call: TRBV6-1; clone_size: once; j_call: TRBJ2-5
cdr3_aa: CASSLGGGVNTEAFF; cdr3_length: 15; v_call: TRBV5-4; clone_size: .; j_call: TRBJ1-1
cdr3_aa: CASSLGGAERKLFF; cdr3_length: 14; v_call: TRBV5-1; clone_size: .; j_call: TRBJ1-4
cdr3_aa: CASSELGQGREQYF; cdr3_length: 14; v_call: TRBV25-1; clone_size: .; j_call: TRBJ2-7
cdr3_aa: CASSFQGAGTEAFF; cdr3_length: 14; v_call: TRBV11-3; clone_size: .; j_call: TRBJ1-1
cdr3_aa: CATWTGGLEAFF; cdr3_length: 12; v_call: TRBV6-1; clone_size: few; j_call: TRBJ1-1
cdr3_aa: CASSLRLAGFHEQYF; cdr3_length: 15; v_call: TRBV7-6; clone_size: once; j_call: TRBJ2-7
cdr3_aa: CASTGGTGAFEQYF; cdr3_length: 14; v_call: TRBV7-2; clone_size: .; j_call: .
cdr3_aa: CASSLTGTRSEQYF; cdr3_length: 14; v_call: TRBV19; clone_size: .; j_call: .
cdr3_aa: CASSFTATGGEQFF; cdr3_length: 14; v_call: TRBV5-1; clone_size: .; j_call: TRBJ2-1
cdr3_aa: CASSSGTSGSETQYF; cdr3_length: 15; v_call: TRBV7-9; clone_size: once; j_call: TRBJ2-5
cdr3_aa: CASSQDQGRVNTEAFF; cdr3_length: 16; v_call: TRBV4-1; clone_size: few; j_call: TRBJ1-1
cdr3_aa: CAIGATDLSGNTIYF; cdr3_length: 15; v_call: TRBV10-3; clone_size: .; j_call: TRBJ1-3
cdr3_aa: CASSLGRAKETQYF; cdr3_length: 14; v_call: TRBV5-1; clone_size: .; j_call: TRBJ2-5
cdr3_aa: CASSQDSWTSGGTTDTQYF; cdr3_length: 19; v_call: TRBV4-1; clone_size: .; j_call: TRBJ2-3
cdr3_aa: CASSQDLQLTLHF; cdr3_length: 13; v_call: TRBV14; clone_size: .; j_call: TRBJ1-6
cdr3_aa: CASSASVAGELFF; cdr3_length: 13; v_call: TRBV10-1; clone_size: .; j_call: TRBJ2-2
cdr3_aa: CASSLWTLNTEAFF; cdr3_length: 14; v_call: TRBV28; clone_size: .; j_call: TRBJ1-1
cdr3_aa: CASSPNRNTEAFF; cdr3_length: 13; v_call: TRBV5-4; clone_size: few; j_call: TRBJ1-1
cdr3_aa: CASSRQLEGVLAEQYF; cdr3_length: 16; v_call: TRBV14; clone_size: .; j_call: TRBJ2-7
cdr3_aa: CASSFGAGISYEQYF; cdr3_length: 15; v_call: TRBV27; clone_size: .; j_call: TRBJ2-7
cdr3_aa: CASSPHNEKLFF; cdr3_length: 12; v_call: TRBV28; clone_size: .; j_call: TRBJ1-4
cdr3_aa: CAVEADNQPQHF; cdr3_length: 12; v_call: TRBV7-2; clone_size: .; j_call: TRBJ1-5
cdr3_aa: CASRLQGTFGYTF; cdr3_length: 13; v_call: TRBV5-4; clone_size: .; j_call: TRBJ1-2
cdr3_aa: CASSYLATSTDTQYF; cdr3_length: 15; v_call: TRBV5-1; clone_size: .; j_call: TRBJ2-3
cdr3_aa: CASSSENQGWGYEQYF; cdr3_length: 16; v_call: TRBV7-9; clone_size: .; j_call: TRBJ2-7
cdr3_aa: CASSAGRGYEQYF; cdr3_length: 13; v_call: TRBV19; clone_size: .; j_call: TRBJ2-7
cdr3_aa: CASTFSGAYNEQFF; cdr3_length: 14; v_call: TRBV27; clone_size: .; j_call: TRBJ2-1
cdr3_aa: CASSQVTGEDSNQPQHF; cdr3_length: 17; v_call: TRBV4-2; clone_size: .; j_call: TRBJ1-5
cdr3_aa: CASSLGQGHSPLHF; cdr3_length: 14; v_call: TRBV5-1; clone_size: .; j_call: TRBJ1-6
cdr3_aa: CASSPGTLLYEQYF; cdr3_length: 14; v_call: TRBV6-5; clone_size: few; j_call: TRBJ2-7
cdr3_aa: CATDRGGHEKLFF; cdr3_length: 13; v_call: TRBV5-8; clone_size: .; j_call: TRBJ1-4
cdr3_aa: CASNQLAGGTYEQYF; cdr3_length: 15; v_call: TRBV6-5; clone_size: .; j_call: TRBJ2-7
cdr3_aa: CASSFRENFREQYF; cdr3_length: 14; v_call: TRBV5-4; clone_size: .; j_call: TRBJ2-7
cdr3_aa: CASSPHAAAREAFF; cdr3_length: 14; v_call: TRBV5-6; clone_size: .; j_call: TRBJ1-1
cdr3_aa: CASSRRDILYEQYF; cdr3_length: 14; v_call: TRBV5-1; clone_size: .; j_call: TRBJ2-7
cdr3_aa: CASSRPPGQGHYEQYF; cdr3_length: 16; v_call: TRBV5-1; clone_size: few; j_call: TRBJ2-7
cdr3_aa: CASSYSSITLSYEQYF; cdr3_length: 16; v_call: TRBV6-5; clone_size: once; j_call: TRBJ2-7
cdr3_aa: CASSSLFKREGLNEQFF; cdr3_length: 17; v_call: TRBV28; clone_size: .; j_call: TRBJ2-1
cdr3_aa: CASSGNSGYEQYF; cdr3_length: 13; v_call: TRBV19; clone_size: few; j_call: TRBJ2-7
cdr3_aa: CASSQTSSYEQYF; cdr3_length: 13; v_call: TRBV7-9; clone_size: .; j_call: .
cdr3_aa: CASSFGTANTEAFF; cdr3_length: 14; v_call: TRBV28; clone_size: .; j_call: TRBJ1-1
cdr3_aa: CASSQSQGANTGELFF; cdr3_length: 16; v_call: TRBV23-1; clone_size: .; j_call: TRBJ2-2
cdr3_aa: CTSSQDLGRPNQPQHF; cdr3_length: 16; v_call: TRBV1; clone_size: .; j_call: TRBJ1-5